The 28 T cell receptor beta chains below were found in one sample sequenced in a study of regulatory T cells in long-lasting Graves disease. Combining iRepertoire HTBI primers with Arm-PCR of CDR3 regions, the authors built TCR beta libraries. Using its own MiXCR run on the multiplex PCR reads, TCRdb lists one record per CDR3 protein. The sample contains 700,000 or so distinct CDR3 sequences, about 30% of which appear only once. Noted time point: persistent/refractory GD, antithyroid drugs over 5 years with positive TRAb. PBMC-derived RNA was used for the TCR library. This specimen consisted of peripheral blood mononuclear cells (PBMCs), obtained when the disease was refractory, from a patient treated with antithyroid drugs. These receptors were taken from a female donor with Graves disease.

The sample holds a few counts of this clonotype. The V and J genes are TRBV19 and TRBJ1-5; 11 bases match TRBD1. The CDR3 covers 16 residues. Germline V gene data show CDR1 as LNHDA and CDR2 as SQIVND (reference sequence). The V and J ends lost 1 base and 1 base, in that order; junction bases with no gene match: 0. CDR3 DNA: TGTGCCAGTAGTATAGGGGACAGGGGGAGCAATCAGCCCCAGCATTTT. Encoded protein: CASSIGDRGSNQPQHF.

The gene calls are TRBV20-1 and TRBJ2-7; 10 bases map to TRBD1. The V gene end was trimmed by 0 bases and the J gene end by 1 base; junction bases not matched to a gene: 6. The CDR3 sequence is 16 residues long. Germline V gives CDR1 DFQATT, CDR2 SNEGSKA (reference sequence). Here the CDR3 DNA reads TGCAGTGCTAGAGATCTAGACAGGGGGCAATCCTACGAGCAGTACTTC. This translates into CSARDLDRGQSYEQYF.

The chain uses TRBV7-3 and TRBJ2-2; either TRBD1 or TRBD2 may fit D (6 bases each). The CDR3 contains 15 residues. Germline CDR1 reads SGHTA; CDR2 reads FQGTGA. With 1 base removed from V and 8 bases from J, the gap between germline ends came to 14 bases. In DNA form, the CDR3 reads TGTGCCAGCAGCTTAAAAACGGGGGCTAATGGGGAGCTGTTTTTT. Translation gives CASSLKTGANGELFF.

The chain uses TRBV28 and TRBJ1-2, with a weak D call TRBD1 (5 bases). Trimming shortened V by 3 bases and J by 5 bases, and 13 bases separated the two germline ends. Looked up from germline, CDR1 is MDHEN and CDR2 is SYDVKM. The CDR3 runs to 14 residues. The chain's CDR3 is CASSLSRVGYGYTF. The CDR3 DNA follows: TGTGCCAGCAGTTTGAGCAGGGTTGGGTATGGCTACACCTTC.

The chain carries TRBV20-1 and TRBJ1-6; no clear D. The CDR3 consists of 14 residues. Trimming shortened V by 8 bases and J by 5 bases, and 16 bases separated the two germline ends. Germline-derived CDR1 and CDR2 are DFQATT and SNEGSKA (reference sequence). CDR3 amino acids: CSMKWAGDNSPLHF. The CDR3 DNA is TGCAGTATGAAGTGGGCAGGCGATAATTCACCCCTCCACTTT.

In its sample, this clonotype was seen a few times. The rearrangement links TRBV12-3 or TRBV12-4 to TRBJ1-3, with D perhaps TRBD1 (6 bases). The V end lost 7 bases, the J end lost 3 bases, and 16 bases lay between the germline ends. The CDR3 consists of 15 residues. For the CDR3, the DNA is TGTGCCAGCATCGATCTGGGGGCCGGTGGAAACACCATATATTTT. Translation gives CASIDLGAGGNTIYF.

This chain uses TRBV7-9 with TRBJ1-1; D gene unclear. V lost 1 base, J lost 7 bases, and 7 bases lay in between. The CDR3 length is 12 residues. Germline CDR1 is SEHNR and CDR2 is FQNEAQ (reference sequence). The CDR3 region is CASSLDHFEAFF. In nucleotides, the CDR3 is TGTGCCAGCAGCTTAGATCATTTTGAAGCTTTCTTT.

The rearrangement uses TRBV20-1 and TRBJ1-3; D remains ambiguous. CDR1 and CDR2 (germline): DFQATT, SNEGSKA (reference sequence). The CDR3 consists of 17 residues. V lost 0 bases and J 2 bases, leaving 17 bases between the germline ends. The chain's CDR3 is CSARDLKGSHTGNTIYF. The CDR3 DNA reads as TGCAGTGCTAGAGATCTCAAAGGCAGCCACACTGGAAACACCATATATTTT.

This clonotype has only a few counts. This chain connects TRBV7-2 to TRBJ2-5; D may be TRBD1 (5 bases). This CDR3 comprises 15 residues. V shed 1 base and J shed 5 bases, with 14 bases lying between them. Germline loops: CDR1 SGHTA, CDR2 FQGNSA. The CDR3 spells CASSLDLGAEETQYF. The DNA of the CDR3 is TGTGCCAGCAGCTTAGACCTAGGGGCTGAGGAGACCCAGTACTTC.

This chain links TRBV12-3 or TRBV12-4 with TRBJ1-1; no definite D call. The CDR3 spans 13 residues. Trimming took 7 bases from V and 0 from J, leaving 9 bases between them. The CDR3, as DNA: TGTGCCAGCACTCAGATCATGAACACTGAAGCTTTCTTT. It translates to CASTQIMNTEAFF.

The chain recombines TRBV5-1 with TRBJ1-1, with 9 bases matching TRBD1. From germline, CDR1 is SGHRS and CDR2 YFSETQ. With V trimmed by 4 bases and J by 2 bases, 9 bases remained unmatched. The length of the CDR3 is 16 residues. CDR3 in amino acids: CASSPRQGGGNTEAFF. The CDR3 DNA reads TGCGCCAGCAGCCCGAGACAGGGGGGAGGAAACACTGAAGCTTTCTTT.

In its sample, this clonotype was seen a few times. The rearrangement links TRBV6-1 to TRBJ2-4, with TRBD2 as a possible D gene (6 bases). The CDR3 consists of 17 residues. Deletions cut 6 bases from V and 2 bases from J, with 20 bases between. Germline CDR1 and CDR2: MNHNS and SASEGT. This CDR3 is CASRNLFRGGTKNIQYF. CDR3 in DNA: TGTGCCAGCAGAAACCTCTTCCGGGGAGGTACCAAAAACATTCAGTACTTC.

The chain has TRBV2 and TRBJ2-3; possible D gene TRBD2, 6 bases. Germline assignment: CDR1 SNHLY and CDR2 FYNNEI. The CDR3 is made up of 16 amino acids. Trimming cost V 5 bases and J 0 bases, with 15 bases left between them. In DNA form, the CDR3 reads TGTGCCAGCAGTTCACTAGCTCCCTTTAGCACAGATACGCAGTATTTT. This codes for CASSSLAPFSTDTQYF.

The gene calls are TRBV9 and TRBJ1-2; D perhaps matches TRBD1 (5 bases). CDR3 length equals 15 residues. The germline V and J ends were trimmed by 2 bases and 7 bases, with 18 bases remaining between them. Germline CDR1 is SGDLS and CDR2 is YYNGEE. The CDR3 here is CASSVGGAANSGYTF. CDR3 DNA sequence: TGTGCCAGCAGCGTGGGAGGGGCGGCAAATTCTGGCTACACCTTC.

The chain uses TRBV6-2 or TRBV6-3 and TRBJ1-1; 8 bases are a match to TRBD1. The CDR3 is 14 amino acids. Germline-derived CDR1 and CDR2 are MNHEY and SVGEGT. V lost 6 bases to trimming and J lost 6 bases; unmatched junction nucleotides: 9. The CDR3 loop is CASSLATGVAEAFF. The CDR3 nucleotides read TGTGCCAGCAGCCTTGCGACAGGGGTCGCTGAAGCTTTCTTT.

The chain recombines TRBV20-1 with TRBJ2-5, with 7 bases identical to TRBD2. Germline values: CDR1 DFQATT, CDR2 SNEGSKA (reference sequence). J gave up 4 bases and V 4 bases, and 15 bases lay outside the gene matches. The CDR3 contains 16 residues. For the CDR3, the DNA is TGCAGTGCTACGTCCGGCGGGGGATGGTCTTTAGAGACCCAGTACTTC. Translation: CSATSGGGWSLETQYF.

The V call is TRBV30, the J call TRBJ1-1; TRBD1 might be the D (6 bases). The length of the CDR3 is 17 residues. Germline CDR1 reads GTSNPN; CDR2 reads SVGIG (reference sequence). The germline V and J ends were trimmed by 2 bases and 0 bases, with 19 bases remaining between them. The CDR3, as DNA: TGTGCCTGGAGTTTTGGGATCAATGGACAGCTGAACACTGAAGCTTTCTTT. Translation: CAWSFGINGQLNTEAFF.

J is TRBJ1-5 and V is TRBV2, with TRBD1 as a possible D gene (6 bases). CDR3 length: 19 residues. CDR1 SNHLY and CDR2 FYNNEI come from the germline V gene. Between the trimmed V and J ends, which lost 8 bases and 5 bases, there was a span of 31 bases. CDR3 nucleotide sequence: TGTGCCAGCGGAGACTCTCCCTTGGGGGGCACAACTGTCCATCAGCCCCAGCATTTT. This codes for CASGDSPLGGTTVHQPQHF. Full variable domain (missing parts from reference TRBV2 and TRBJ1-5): EPEVTQTPSHQVTQMGQEVILRCVPISNHLYFYWYRQILGQKVEFLVSFYNNEISEKSEIFDDQFSVERPDGSNFTLKIRSTKLEDSAMYFCASGDSPLGGTTVHQPQHFGDGTRLSIL.

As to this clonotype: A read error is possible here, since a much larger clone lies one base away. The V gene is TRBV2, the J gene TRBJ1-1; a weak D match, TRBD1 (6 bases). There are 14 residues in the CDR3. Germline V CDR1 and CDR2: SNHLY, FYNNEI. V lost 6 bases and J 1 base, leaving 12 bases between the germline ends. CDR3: CASRDQGTNTEAFF. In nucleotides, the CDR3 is TGTGCCAGCAGGGACCAGGGGACGAACACTGAAGCTTTCTTT.

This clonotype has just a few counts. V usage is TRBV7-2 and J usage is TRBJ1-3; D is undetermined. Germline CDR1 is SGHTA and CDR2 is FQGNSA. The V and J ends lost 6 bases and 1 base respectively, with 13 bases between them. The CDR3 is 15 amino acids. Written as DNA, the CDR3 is TGTGCCAGCAGTCAGAGGGAAAGATCTGGAAACACCATATATTTT. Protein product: CASSQRERSGNTIYF.

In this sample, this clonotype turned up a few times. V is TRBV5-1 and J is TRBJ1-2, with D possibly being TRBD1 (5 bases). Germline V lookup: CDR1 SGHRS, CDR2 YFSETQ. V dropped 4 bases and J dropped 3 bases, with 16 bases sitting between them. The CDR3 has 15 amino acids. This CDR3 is CASSPTRVEDYGYTF. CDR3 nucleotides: TGCGCCAGCAGCCCCACCAGGGTAGAGGACTATGGCTACACCTTC. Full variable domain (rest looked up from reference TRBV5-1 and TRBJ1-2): KAGVTQTPRYLIKTRGQQVTLSCSPISGHRSVSWYQQTPGQGLQFLFEYFSETQRNKGNFPGRFSGRQFSNSRSEMNVSTLELGDSALYLCASSPTRVEDYGYTFGSGTRLTVV.

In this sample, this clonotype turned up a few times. CDR3 sequence (DNA): TGTGCCTGCAAGGGAGCGAACACCGGGGAGCTGTTTTTT. Translated, it gives CACKGANTGELFF. V is TRBV6-1 and J is TRBJ2-2; the D gene is possibly TRBD2 (5 bases). The CDR3 consists of 13 residues. Trimming left V 11 bases short and J 0 bases short, with 10 bases between. Germline CDR1 and CDR2: MNHNS and SASEGT.

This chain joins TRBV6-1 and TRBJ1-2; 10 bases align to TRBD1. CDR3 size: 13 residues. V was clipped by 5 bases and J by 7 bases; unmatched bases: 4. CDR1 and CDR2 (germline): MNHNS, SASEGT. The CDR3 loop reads CASSRQGAIGYTF. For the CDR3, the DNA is TGTGCCAGCAGTCGACAGGGGGCGATTGGCTACACCTTC.

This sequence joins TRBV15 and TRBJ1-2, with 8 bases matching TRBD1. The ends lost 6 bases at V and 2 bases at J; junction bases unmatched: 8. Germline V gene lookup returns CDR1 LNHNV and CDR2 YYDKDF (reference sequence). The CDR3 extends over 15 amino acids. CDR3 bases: TGTGCCACCAGGGCCCCGACAGGGGCCAACTATGGCTACACCTTC. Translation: CATRAPTGANYGYTF.

CDR3 amino acids: CASSRTSGADYEQYF. Written as DNA, the CDR3 is TGTGCCAGCAGCAGGACTAGCGGGGCGGACTACGAGCAGTACTTC. The rearrangement uses TRBV2 and TRBJ2-7; TRBD2 matches at 12 bases. Germline assignment: CDR1 SNHLY and CDR2 FYNNEI. Trimming cost V 6 bases and J 3 bases; bases outside gene matches: 6. The CDR3 is 15 amino acids.

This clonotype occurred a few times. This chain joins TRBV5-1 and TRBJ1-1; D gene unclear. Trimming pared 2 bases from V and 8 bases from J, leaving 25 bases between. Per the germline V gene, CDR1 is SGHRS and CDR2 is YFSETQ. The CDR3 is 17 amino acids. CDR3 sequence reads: CASSFNRGFANLGEAFF. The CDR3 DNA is TGCGCCAGCAGCTTTAATCGGGGTTTCGCTAATCTAGGCGAAGCTTTCTTT.

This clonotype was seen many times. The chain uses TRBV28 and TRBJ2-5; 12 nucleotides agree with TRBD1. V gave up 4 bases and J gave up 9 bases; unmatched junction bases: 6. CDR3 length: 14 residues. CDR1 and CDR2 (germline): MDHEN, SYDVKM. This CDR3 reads CASSSPGTGGAQYF. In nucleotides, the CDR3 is TGTGCCAGCAGTTCTCCCGGGACAGGGGGCGCCCAGTACTTC.

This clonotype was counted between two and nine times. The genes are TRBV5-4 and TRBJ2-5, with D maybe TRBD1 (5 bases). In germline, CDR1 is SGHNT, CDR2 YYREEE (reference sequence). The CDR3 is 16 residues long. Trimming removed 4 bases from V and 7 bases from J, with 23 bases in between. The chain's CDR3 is CASSLKTETPTRTQYF. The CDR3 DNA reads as TGTGCCAGCAGCCTGAAGACAGAGACTCCGACTCGGACCCAGTACTTC.